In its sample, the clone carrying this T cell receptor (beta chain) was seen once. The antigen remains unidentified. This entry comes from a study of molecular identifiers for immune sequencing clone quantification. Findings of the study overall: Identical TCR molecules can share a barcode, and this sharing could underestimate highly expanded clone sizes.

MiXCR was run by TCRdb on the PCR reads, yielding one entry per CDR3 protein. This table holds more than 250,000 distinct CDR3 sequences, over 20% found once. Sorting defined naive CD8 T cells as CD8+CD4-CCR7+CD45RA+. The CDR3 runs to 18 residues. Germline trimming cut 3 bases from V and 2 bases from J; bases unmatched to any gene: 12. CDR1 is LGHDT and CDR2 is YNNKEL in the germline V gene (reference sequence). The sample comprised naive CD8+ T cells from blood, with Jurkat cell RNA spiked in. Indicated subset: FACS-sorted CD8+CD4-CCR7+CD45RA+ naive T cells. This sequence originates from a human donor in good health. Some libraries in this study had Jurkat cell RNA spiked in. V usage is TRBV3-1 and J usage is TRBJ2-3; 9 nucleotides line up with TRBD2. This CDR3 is CASSQARGERGDTDTQYF. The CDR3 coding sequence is TGTGCCAGCAGCCAGGCCCGGGGGGAGCGGGGGGACACAGATACGCAGTATTTT.